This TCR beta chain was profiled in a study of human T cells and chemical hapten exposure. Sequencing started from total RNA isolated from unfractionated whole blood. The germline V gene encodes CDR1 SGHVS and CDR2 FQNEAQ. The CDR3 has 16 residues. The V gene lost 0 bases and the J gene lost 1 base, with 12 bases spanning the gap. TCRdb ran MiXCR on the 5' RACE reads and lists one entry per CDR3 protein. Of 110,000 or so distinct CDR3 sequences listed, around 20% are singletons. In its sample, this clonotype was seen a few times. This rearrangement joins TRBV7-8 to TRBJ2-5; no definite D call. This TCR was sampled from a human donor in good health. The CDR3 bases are TGTGCCAGCAGCTTAGCCCCCAGTCCGATCCAAGAGACCCAGTACTTC. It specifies CASSLAPSPIQETQYF.